Presented here are 8 T cell receptor beta chains from one specimen sequenced in a study of neurological immune-mediated disorders. One entry per CDR3 protein results from TCRdb running MiXCR on the 5' RACE reads. The sample lists more than 75,000 distinct CDR3 sequences, approximately 3.5% occurring once. Sequenced input: PBMCs. These receptors were taken from a woman aged 50 to 60 with multiple sclerosis.

This clonotype has a count of ten or more. The V and J genes are TRBV7-2 and TRBJ2-1; 12 nucleotides line up with TRBD2. The CDR3 has 15 residues. Germline loops: CDR1 SGHTA, CDR2 FQGNSA. V was clipped by 1 base and J by 5 bases; unmatched bases: 0. The CDR3 DNA follows: TGTGCCAGCAGCTTAGGGACTAGCGGGGACAATGAGCAGTTCTTC. It codes for CASSLGTSGDNEQFF.

This clonotype was counted at least ten times. The chain employs TRBV7-2 and TRBJ2-2, with 12 nucleotides matching TRBD2. V was pared by 10 bases and J by 4 bases, with 7 bases of the junction left unmatched. Germline CDR1 reads SGHTA; CDR2 reads FQGNSA. The CDR3 loop spans 15 amino acids. The CDR3: CATTGGLAGTGELFF. The CDR3 DNA reads TGTGCCACTACGGGGGGACTAGCGGGCACCGGGGAGCTGTTTTTT.

This clonotype was seen at least ten times. The chain employs TRBV20-1 and TRBJ2-4; D may be TRBD1 (7 bases). CDR3 length: 14 amino acids. The germline V gene encodes CDR1 DFQATT and CDR2 SNEGSKA (reference sequence). V lost 3 bases and J lost 7, with 16 bases in between. The CDR3 reads CSASRRGQDNIQYF. The CDR3 bases are TGCAGTGCTAGCAGGAGGGGGCAGGATAACATTCAGTACTTC.

Many counts were recorded for this clonotype. The chain joins TRBV12-3 or TRBV12-4 to TRBJ2-3; possible D gene TRBD2, 6 bases. CDR3 length: 14 residues. V was clipped by 6 bases and J by 0 bases, with 10 bases between them. This chain's CDR3 is CASRPGTSTDTQYF. CDR3 nucleotides: TGTGCCAGCAGGCCCGGGACTAGCACAGATACGCAGTATTTT.

In its sample, this clonotype was seen many times. The chain couples TRBV7-9 to TRBJ1-1; tentative D call: TRBD1 (5 bases). This CDR3 is 15 amino acids long. The V end lost 8 bases, the J end lost 6 bases, and 22 bases lay between the germline ends. CDR1 SEHNR and CDR2 FQNEAQ come from the germline V gene (reference sequence). Here the CDR3 DNA reads TGTGCCAGCTTAGGAACCGGGACCCTGGGGTCTGAAGCTTTCTTT. Protein product: CASLGTGTLGSEAFF.

This clonotype was detected many times. This rearrangement joins TRBV20-1 to TRBJ1-3; TRBD1 aligns across 7 bases. The CDR3 has 14 residues. Per germline, CDR1 DFQATT and CDR2 SNEGSKA (reference sequence). The junction had 8 bases not matched to a gene; V was cut back by 5 bases and J by 4 bases. The CDR3 region is CSAVRGNSGNTIYF. DNA for the CDR3: TGCAGTGCTGTCAGGGGGAACTCCGGAAACACCATATATTTT.

There are a few counts of this clonotype. The V call is TRBV6-2 or TRBV6-3, the J call TRBJ2-3; D uncertain. In germline, CDR1 is MNHEY, CDR2 SVGEGT. The CDR3 covers 12 residues. Trimming removed 6 bases at V and 0 bases at J, with 4 bases between. CDR3 in amino acids: CASRQSTDTQYF. The CDR3 DNA is TGTGCCAGCAGACAAAGCACAGATACGCAGTATTTT.

This clonotype was found many times. The gene calls are TRBV7-2 and TRBJ1-2, with TRBD1 matching 11 bases. Germline V gene sequence: CDR1 SGHTA, CDR2 FQGNSA. After removal of 6 bases from V and 7 bases from J, the junction contained 7 bases not matched to a gene. The CDR3 covers 14 residues. CDR3 in amino acids: CASRRTGGGSGYTF. The CDR3 nucleotides read TGTGCCAGCAGGCGGACAGGGGGCGGGAGTGGCTACACCTTC.